The next 22 T cell receptor beta chains were all read from a single sample in a study of T-cell memory formation after mild COVID-19. Using its own MiXCR run on the 5' RACE reads, TCRdb lists one record per CDR3 protein. In the table there are fewer than 650,000 distinct CDR3 sequences, about a fifth of which are singletons. The sample comprised PBMCs or a T cell subset sorted from them (not recorded which). These receptors originate from an adult woman who had mild COVID-19 (a few samples of this study predate the infection). Cell type and time point are not known.

In this sample, this clonotype turned up a few times. V and J are TRBV4-1 and TRBJ2-5, with 13 nucleotides matching TRBD2. CDR1 MGHRA and CDR2 YSYEKL come from the germline V gene. CDR3 length: 16 residues. Trimming at V came to 5 bases and at J to 1 base, leaving 4 bases not matched to a gene. The CDR3 DNA sequence: TGCGCCAGCAGCGTCGGGACTAGCGGGACCCAAGAGACCCAGTACTTC. It specifies CASSVGTSGTQETQYF.

For the CDR3, the DNA is TGTGCCAGTAGTATAGTTAGCGGGGGGCGAATTAATGAGCAGTTCTTC. Amino acid sequence: CASSIVSGGRINEQFF. This chain joins TRBV19 and TRBJ2-1; 10 bases agree with TRBD2. V lost 1 base, J lost 7 bases, and 7 bases stayed unmatched. Germline V gene lookup returns CDR1 LNHDA and CDR2 SQIVND (reference sequence). This CDR3 spans 16 amino acids.

The V call is TRBV30, the J call TRBJ1-2; 11 bases match TRBD1. The CDR3 covers 13 residues. In germline, CDR1 is GTSNPN, CDR2 SVGIG (reference sequence). V trimming: 5 bases; J trimming: 3 bases; junction bases outside the gene matches: 2. As DNA, the CDR3 is TGTGCCTGGCGGGACAGGGGGTACTATGGCTACACCTTC. This translates into CAWRDRGYYGYTF.

This clonotype was found a few times. This chain joins TRBV9 and TRBJ2-7; 9 bases are a match to TRBD1. Germline lookup yields CDR1 SGDLS and CDR2 YYNGEE. CDR3 size: 14 residues. With 3 bases clipped from V and 6 bases from J, the junction kept 7 bases outside the gene matches. The CDR3 loop reads CASSARDRAREQYF. DNA for the CDR3: TGTGCCAGCAGCGCGCGGGACAGGGCGCGCGAGCAGTACTTC.

The chain employs TRBV7-2 and TRBJ2-1; TRBD2 aligns across 7 bases. The CDR3 length is 17 residues. Germline CDR1 reads SGHTA; CDR2 reads FQGNSA. V shed 4 bases, J shed 5 bases, and the junction held 14 bases outside the gene matches. The CDR3 sequence: CASSSPLRREFDNEQFF. DNA of the CDR3: TGTGCCAGCAGCTCTCCCCTGAGGCGGGAGTTTGACAATGAGCAGTTCTTC.

This clonotype was seen only a few times. The chain employs TRBV4-1 and TRBJ2-2; 7 nucleotides match TRBD1. The J segment lost 4 bases and the V segment lost 4 bases, leaving 12 bases of the junction unmatched. The CDR3 spans 17 residues. Germline assignment: CDR1 MGHRA and CDR2 YSYEKL. In nucleotides, the CDR3 is TGCGCCAGCAGCCTCACGAGCACGGGACAGATCACCGGGGAGCTGTTTTTT. Translated, it gives CASSLTSTGQITGELFF.

The table lists this clonotype with a few counts. This chain links TRBV12-3 or TRBV12-4 with TRBJ1-1; TRBD1 is a possible D gene (5 bases). This CDR3 has 15 residues. Trimming removed 3 bases from V and 4 bases from J, with 15 bases in between. The DNA for the CDR3 is TGTGCCAGCAGTTTGGGCTTGGTGAGGGGCACTGAAGCTTTCTTT. The encoded protein is CASSLGLVRGTEAFF.

The chain's CDR3 is CASSFSSGVQETQYF. CDR3 coding DNA: TGTGCCAGCAGCTTCAGCTCGGGAGTTCAAGAGACCCAGTACTTC. J is TRBJ2-5 and V is TRBV7-2, with a tentative D call TRBD2 (6 bases). The ends were cut back, 3 bases at V and 2 bases at J, with 13 bases in the middle. The CDR3 has 15 residues. Germline CDR1 SGHTA, CDR2 FQGNSA.

Many counts were recorded for this clonotype. The rearrangement joins TRBV5-1 to TRBJ2-7; a possible D gene is TRBD1 (6 bases). V shed 5 bases and J shed 0 bases, with 12 bases lying between them. Germline loops: CDR1 SGHRS, CDR2 YFSETQ. This CDR3 is built from 14 residues. In DNA, the CDR3 is TGCGCCAGCAGTACGGCCAGGGGCTCCTACGAGCAGTACTTC. It is translated as CASSTARGSYEQYF.

Only one count was recorded for this clonotype. The genes are TRBV9 and TRBJ1-1, with TRBD1 identical over 7 bases. The CDR3 is 13 residues long. With V trimmed by 0 bases and J by 6 bases, 2 bases remained unmatched. CDR1 is SGDLS, CDR2 YYNGEE, per germline. CDR3 sequence (DNA): TGTGCCAGCAGCGTAGTGGGGACAGCTGAAGCTTTCTTT. This encodes CASSVVGTAEAFF.

This chain connects TRBV30 to TRBJ1-5, with a possible D match to TRBD1 (6 bases). The CDR3 consists of 13 residues. Germline CDR1 is GTSNPN and CDR2 is SVGIG (reference sequence). With 2 bases removed from V and 5 bases from J, the gap between germline ends came to 10 bases. The CDR3 DNA reads as TGTGCCTGGAGTACAGGGCCGGATCAGCCCCAGCATTTT. Translated, it gives CAWSTGPDQPQHF.

This clonotype was observed at least ten times. The chain employs TRBV9 and TRBJ1-1, with D perhaps matching TRBD1 (6 bases). Deletions cut 4 bases from V and 7 bases from J, with 17 bases between. The germline V gene encodes CDR1 SGDLS and CDR2 YYNGEE. This CDR3 comprises 14 residues. The CDR3 sequence: CASSSENREGEAFF. The CDR3 DNA follows: TGTGCCAGCAGCTCCGAAAACAGGGAAGGTGAAGCTTTCTTT.

This clonotype was recorded a few times. The chain employs TRBV27 and TRBJ2-7; 8 bases are shared with TRBD2. V shed 5 bases and J 4 bases; nucleotides not matched to a gene: 7. The CDR3 spans 14 residues. Germline CDR1 and CDR2: MNHEY and SMNVEV (reference sequence). DNA of the CDR3: TGTGCCAGCAGTCCTACCGGGGGGGTTTACGAGCAGTACTTC. Translated, it gives CASSPTGGVYEQYF.

This clonotype was recorded a few times. The chain joins TRBV7-9 to TRBJ1-6; 8 nucleotides line up with TRBD1. CDR3 length equals 14 residues. Germline V CDR1 and CDR2: SEHNR, FQNEAQ (reference sequence). Unmatched junction bases numbered 7, after V lost 5 bases and J lost 10 bases. The CDR3 is CASSRRDRGSPLHF. CDR3 DNA: TGTGCCAGCAGCCGCCGTGACAGGGGATCACCCCTCCACTTT.

There are a few counts of this clonotype. CDR3 loop: CASSQRGTSSGNTIYF. CDR3 bases: TGCGCCAGCAGCCAACGGGGGACCTCCTCTGGAAACACCATATATTTT. The V call is TRBV4-1, the J call TRBJ1-3, with D tentatively TRBD1 (5 bases). The CDR3 sequence is 16 residues long. V shed 2 bases and J shed 0 bases, with 11 bases lying between them. The germline gives CDR1 MGHRA, CDR2 YSYEKL.

V usage is TRBV12-3 or TRBV12-4 and J usage is TRBJ2-3, with D possibly TRBD2 on 5 matching bases. V dropped 3 bases and J dropped 6 bases, with 13 bases sitting between them. The CDR3 is 14 residues long. CDR3 sequence reads: CASSLSRSGDTQYF. CDR3 DNA: TGTGCCAGCAGTTTGTCGAGGAGCGGTGATACGCAGTATTTT.

This chain uses TRBV4-1 with TRBJ2-6, with D uncertain. Germline values: CDR1 MGHRA, CDR2 YSYEKL. CDR3 length: 19 amino acids. V gave up 1 base and J gave up 3 bases, with 19 bases separating them. The CDR3 region has the DNA TGCGCCAGCAGCCAAGCCCCAGTGGACGTAGTATATGGGGCCAACGTCCTGACTTTC. It encodes CASSQAPVDVVYGANVLTF.

There are many counts of this clonotype. The chain is built from TRBV5-1 and TRBJ2-7, with 12 bases fitting TRBD1. CDR3 length: 14 amino acids. V lost 6 bases, J lost 4 bases, and 5 bases stayed unmatched. The germline V gene encodes CDR1 SGHRS and CDR2 YFSETQ. The CDR3 DNA reads as TGCGCCAGCAACCGGGACAGGGGGCGATACGAGCAGTACTTC. Translation gives CASNRDRGRYEQYF. Using reference TRBV5-1 and TRBJ2-7 for the parts outside the CDR3, the full variable domain is KAGVTQTPRYLIKTRGQQVTLSCSPISGHRSVSWYQQTPGQGLQFLFEYFSETQRNKGNFPGRFSGRQFSNSRSEMNVSTLELGDSALYLCASNRDRGRYEQYFGPGTRLTVT.

V usage is TRBV10-3 and J usage is TRBJ2-7; D remains unclear. In germline, CDR1 is ENHRY, CDR2 SYGVKD. The germline V and J ends were trimmed by 0 bases and 3 bases, with 12 bases remaining between them. The CDR3 is 15 residues long. The CDR3 DNA follows: TGTGCCATCAGTGAGTCGACTTATGAGGTCTACGAGCAGTACTTC. It encodes CAISESTYEVYEQYF.

This clonotype was detected many times. V gene TRBV4-1 combines with J gene TRBJ1-2, with D hard to call. The CDR3 spans 13 residues. The V and J ends lost 2 bases and 8 bases respectively, with 12 bases between them. CDR1 and CDR2 (germline): MGHRA, YSYEKL. The CDR3 nucleotides read TGCGCCAGCAGCCAATCACAAGGAGGGGGCTACACCTTC. This translates into CASSQSQGGGYTF.

A few counts support this clonotype. V and J are TRBV3-1 and TRBJ2-1; no definite D call. This CDR3 is 14 amino acids long. The V and J ends lost 3 bases and 5 bases respectively, with 11 bases between them. CDR1 and CDR2 (germline): LGHDT, YNNKEL (reference sequence). CDR3 in amino acids: CASSQSTAHNEQFF. CDR3 sequence (DNA): TGTGCCAGCAGCCAGTCGACGGCCCACAATGAGCAGTTCTTC.

The rearrangement links TRBV6-5 to TRBJ2-3; 10 positions agree with TRBD2. The CDR3 spans 15 residues. The germline CDR1 and CDR2 sequences are MNHEY and SVGAGI. Trimming at V came to 6 bases and at J to 5 bases, leaving 8 bases not matched to a gene. CDR3 sequence reads: CASRLAGPVIDTQYF. The CDR3 DNA reads TGTGCCAGCAGACTAGCGGGACCGGTAATAGATACGCAGTATTTT.